The rows below give T cell receptor beta chains drawn from one sample of a study of blood T cell repertoires in COVID-19. The protocol was immunoSEQ multiplex PCR, while the TCRdb copy is restricted to in-frame clones and leaves out a portion. Of 45,000 to 70,000 clones listed, about 91% are singletons. Sequencing was performed on peripheral blood. The source is a woman in her fifties or sixties with active or convalescent COVID-19. The CDR3 runs from the conserved cysteine through the conserved F or W. The D gene is left open where the match is weak. Expanded clones are given a class, and other clones once, few, many or no size at all.

d_call: TRBD1
j_call: TRBJ1-2
clone_size: .
v_call: TRBV28
cdr3_aa: CASSYRDRHGYTF
cdr3_nt: TGTGCCAGCAGCTACAGGGACAGGCATGGCTACACCTTC

d_call: TRBD2
j_call: TRBJ2-3
clone_size: .
v_call: TRBV4-1
cdr3_aa: CASSRLAEYTDTQYF
cdr3_nt: TGCGCCAGCAGTCGACTAGCGGAGTACACAGATACGCAGTATTTT

d_call: .
j_call: TRBJ1-5
clone_size: .
v_call: TRBV7-2
cdr3_aa: CASSFAGTRLNQPQHF
cdr3_nt: TGTGCCAGCAGCTTTGCCGGGACAAGGCTTAATCAGCCCCAGCATTTT

d_call: TRBD1
j_call: TRBJ1-5
clone_size: .
v_call: TRBV28
cdr3_aa: CASSSSTGAHQPQHF
cdr3_nt: TGTGCCAGCAGTTCCTCGACAGGGGCCCATCAGCCCCAGCATTTT

d_call: TRBD1
j_call: TRBJ2-7
clone_size: .
v_call: TRBV18
cdr3_aa: CASSPLGQDRYF
cdr3_nt: TGTGCCAGCTCACCCTTGGGACAGGACAGGTACTTC

d_call: TRBD2
j_call: TRBJ2-7
clone_size: .
v_call: TRBV6-5
cdr3_aa: CASSGGTTYEQYF
cdr3_nt: TGTGCCAGCTCCGGGGGGACTACCTACGAGCAGTACTTC

d_call: TRBD2
j_call: TRBJ2-7
clone_size: .
v_call: TRBV9
cdr3_aa: CASSVAQTSGIYEQYF
cdr3_nt: TGTGCCAGCAGCGTAGCTCAAACTAGCGGGATCTACGAGCAGTACTTC

d_call: .
j_call: TRBJ2-1
clone_size: .
v_call: TRBV5-6
cdr3_aa: CASSLALVVKEQFF
cdr3_nt: TGTGCCAGCAGCTTGGCCTTAGTAGTGAAGGAGCAGTTCTTC

d_call: TRBD1
j_call: TRBJ1-1
clone_size: .
v_call: TRBV5-6
cdr3_aa: CASSLDRGLNTEAFF
cdr3_nt: TGTGCCAGCAGCTTGGACAGGGGGTTGAACACTGAAGCTTTCTTT

d_call: TRBD1
j_call: TRBJ1-2
clone_size: .
v_call: TRBV12-5
cdr3_aa: CASGFTGTGALYGYTF
cdr3_nt: TGTGCTAGTGGTTTTACCGGGACAGGAGCTTTATATGGCTACACCTTC

d_call: TRBD2
j_call: TRBJ2-1
clone_size: .
v_call: TRBV6-1
cdr3_aa: CASSVLAGAGGDEQFF
cdr3_nt: TGTGCCAGCAGTGTGCTAGCGGGAGCGGGGGGGGATGAGCAGTTCTTC

d_call: .
j_call: TRBJ1-5
clone_size: once
v_call: TRBV30
cdr3_aa: CAWAGSNQPQHF
cdr3_nt: TGTGCCTGGGCGGGTAGCAATCAGCCCCAGCATTTT

d_call: .
j_call: TRBJ1-6
clone_size: .
v_call: TRBV28
cdr3_aa: CASLPQVNSPLHF
cdr3_nt: TGTGCCAGTCTCCCGCAGGTGAACTCACCCCTCCACTTT

d_call: .
j_call: TRBJ1-3
clone_size: .
v_call: TRBV5-1
cdr3_aa: CASSLGVSGNTIYF
cdr3_nt: TGCGCCAGCAGCCTAGGAGTCTCTGGAAACACCATATATTTT

d_call: .
j_call: TRBJ1-5
clone_size: .
v_call: TRBV19
cdr3_aa: CASSDPGPQHF
cdr3_nt: TGTGCCAGTAGTGACCCAGGGCCCCAGCATTTT

d_call: .
j_call: TRBJ1-5
clone_size: .
v_call: TRBV18
cdr3_aa: CASSPTGGAANYQPQHF
cdr3_nt: TGTGCCAGCTCACCAACGGGGGGCGCGGCTAATTATCAGCCCCAGCATTTT

d_call: TRBD1
j_call: TRBJ1-2
clone_size: .
v_call: TRBV10-3
cdr3_aa: CAIGYRDRGGYTF
cdr3_nt: TGTGCCATCGGCTACAGGGACAGGGGTGGCTACACCTTC

d_call: .
j_call: TRBJ1-4
clone_size: .
v_call: TRBV6-5
cdr3_aa: CASSYGPVEKLFF
cdr3_nt: TGTGCCAGCAGTTACGGCCCCGTCGAAAAACTGTTTTTT

d_call: .
j_call: TRBJ2-1
clone_size: once
v_call: TRBV3-1/TRBV3-2
cdr3_aa: CASSQGAHRFF
cdr3_nt: TGTGCCAGCAGCCAGGGGGCCCATCGGTTCTTC

d_call: .
j_call: TRBJ1-5
clone_size: .
v_call: TRBV7-2
cdr3_aa: CASSLARGVGGQPQHF
cdr3_nt: TGTGCCAGCAGCTTAGCGCGTGGGGTAGGAGGGCAGCCCCAGCATTTT

d_call: .
j_call: TRBJ1-5
clone_size: .
v_call: TRBV6-5
cdr3_aa: CASSRGGNQPQHF
cdr3_nt: TGTGCCAGCAGCCGCGGGGGCAATCAGCCCCAGCATTTT

d_call: TRBD1
j_call: TRBJ1-2
clone_size: .
v_call: TRBV4-3
cdr3_aa: CASSQDVTGIFYGYTF
cdr3_nt: TGCGCCAGCAGCCAAGATGTGACAGGGATATTCTATGGCTACACCTTC

d_call: TRBD2
j_call: TRBJ2-5
clone_size: .
v_call: TRBV12-5
cdr3_aa: CASQPRGEVGETQYF
cdr3_nt: TGTGCTAGCCAACCCCGGGGGGAGGTTGGGGAGACCCAGTACTTC

d_call: TRBD1
j_call: TRBJ2-6
clone_size: .
v_call: TRBV19
cdr3_aa: CASSIAGTGSGANVLTF
cdr3_nt: TGTGCCAGTAGTATAGCCGGGACAGGCTCTGGGGCCAACGTCCTGACTTTC

d_call: TRBD2
j_call: TRBJ2-1
clone_size: .
v_call: TRBV9
cdr3_aa: CASSVAGRGGRNEQFF
cdr3_nt: TGTGCCAGCAGCGTAGCTGGGCGGGGGGGCCGGAATGAGCAGTTCTTC

d_call: TRBD2
j_call: TRBJ2-7
clone_size: once
v_call: TRBV6-5
cdr3_aa: CASSYETSGPSYEQYF
cdr3_nt: TGTGCCAGCAGTTACGAGACTAGCGGGCCCTCCTACGAGCAGTACTTC

d_call: TRBD2
j_call: TRBJ2-5
clone_size: .
v_call: TRBV4-3
cdr3_aa: CASSQDRLAETQYF
cdr3_nt: TGCGCCAGCAGCCAAGATCGACTAGCAGAAACCCAGTACTTC

d_call: TRBD1
j_call: TRBJ1-3
clone_size: .
v_call: TRBV3-1/TRBV3-2
cdr3_aa: CASSQYPPTGNGNTIYF
cdr3_nt: TGTGCCAGCAGCCAATATCCTCCGACAGGGAACGGGAACACCATATATTTT

d_call: .
j_call: TRBJ1-1
clone_size: .
v_call: TRBV5-1
cdr3_aa: CASSTGLLNTEAFF
cdr3_nt: TGCGCCAGCAGTACAGGCCTACTGAACACTGAAGCTTTCTTT

d_call: .
j_call: TRBJ2-3
clone_size: .
v_call: TRBV29-1
cdr3_aa: CSVRVLLEPTDTQYF
cdr3_nt: TGCAGCGTTCGTGTATTGCTAGAACCCACAGATACGCAGTATTTT

d_call: TRBD2
j_call: TRBJ2-3
clone_size: .
v_call: TRBV7-9
cdr3_aa: CASRPPGLAASTDTQYF
cdr3_nt: TGTGCCAGCAGGCCTCCGGGACTAGCCGCTAGCACAGATACGCAGTATTTT

d_call: .
j_call: TRBJ2-2
clone_size: .
v_call: TRBV7-3
cdr3_aa: CASSLGSNTGELFF
cdr3_nt: TGTGCCAGCAGCTTGGGGAGTAACACCGGGGAGCTGTTTTTT

d_call: TRBD1
j_call: TRBJ1-2
clone_size: .
v_call: TRBV7-8
cdr3_aa: CASSLGRGAYGYTF
cdr3_nt: TGTGCCAGCAGCTTGGGCAGGGGGGCATATGGCTACACCTTC

d_call: TRBD1
j_call: TRBJ1-2
clone_size: .
v_call: TRBV18
cdr3_aa: CASSPGTGANYGYTF
cdr3_nt: TGTGCCAGCTCACCCGGGACAGGGGCTAACTATGGCTACACCTTC

d_call: .
j_call: TRBJ2-7
clone_size: .
v_call: TRBV5-4
cdr3_aa: CASSLGQRDEQYF
cdr3_nt: TGTGCCAGCAGCTTGGGACAGCGGGACGAGCAGTACTTC

d_call: TRBD1
j_call: TRBJ1-6
clone_size: once
v_call: TRBV12-3/TRBV12-4
cdr3_aa: CASSSRGPLHF
cdr3_nt: TGTGCCAGCAGTTCCAGGGGGCCCCTCCACTTT

d_call: .
j_call: TRBJ1-5
clone_size: .
v_call: TRBV5-1
cdr3_aa: CASSLEQGQPQHF
cdr3_nt: TGCGCCAGCAGCTTGGAACAGGGCCAGCCCCAGCATTTT

d_call: TRBD1
j_call: TRBJ1-2
clone_size: .
v_call: TRBV30
cdr3_aa: CAWRDRSTKIYGYTF
cdr3_nt: TGTGCCTGGAGGGACAGGTCCACGAAAATCTATGGCTACACCTTC

d_call: TRBD2
j_call: TRBJ2-1
clone_size: .
v_call: TRBV6-2/TRBV6-3
cdr3_aa: CASSLLAGGKNEQFF
cdr3_nt: TGTGCCAGCAGCCTACTAGCGGGAGGTAAGAATGAGCAGTTCTTC

d_call: TRBD2
j_call: TRBJ2-7
clone_size: once
v_call: TRBV28
cdr3_aa: CASRELAGGGYEQYF
cdr3_nt: TGTGCCAGCAGGGAGCTAGCGGGAGGGGGCTACGAGCAGTACTTC

d_call: TRBD1
j_call: TRBJ1-2
clone_size: .
v_call: TRBV3-1/TRBV3-2
cdr3_aa: CASSFGTDGYGYTF
cdr3_nt: TGTGCCAGCAGCTTTGGGACAGACGGGTATGGCTACACCTTC

d_call: .
j_call: TRBJ1-4
clone_size: .
v_call: TRBV9
cdr3_aa: CASSPRGATNEKLFF
cdr3_nt: TGTGCCAGCAGCCCTAGGGGTGCAACTAATGAAAAACTGTTTTTT